This TCR beta chain was captured by sequencing in a study of cytomegalovirus exposure and HLA in healthy donors. Notes on the study in general: Three CMV-associated chains were confirmed in vitro to be specific for CMV antigens.

PCR amplification relied on 60 Vbeta primers (plus 13 Jbeta primers). Method: immunoSEQ multiplex PCR; TCRdb's copy keeps in-frame clones and lacks some. The sample carries over 95,000 clones, more than 60% recorded once. Germline V gives CDR1 LNHDA, CDR2 SQIVND (reference sequence). CDR3 length: 13 residues. V lost 3 bases, J lost 3 bases, and 7 bases lay in between. This clone showed up just once. Its antigen is unidentified. The material sequenced was PBMCs. The TCR comes from a female donor in good health and CMV-seronegative. The rearrangement joins TRBV19 to TRBJ2-3, with a tentative D call TRBD2 (5 bases). The CDR3 reads CASSIGKTDTQYF. The CDR3 DNA follows: TGTGCCAGTAGTATCGGGAAGACAGATACGCAGTATTTT.